These 30 T cell receptor beta chains were sequenced from one sample in a study of cytomegalovirus exposure and HLA in healthy donors. PCR employed 60 Vbeta and 13 Jbeta primers. Clones were sequenced by immunoSEQ multiplex PCR, and TCRdb holds only the in-frame ones, with some missing. Of roughly 140,000 clones in the sample, about four fifths were seen once. Specimen: PBMCs. The receptors originated from a male donor in good health and CMV-seronegative.

This clone came up once. V and J are TRBV7-9 and TRBJ1-2; 7 nucleotides agree with TRBD1. With 5 bases clipped from V and 4 bases from J, the junction kept 7 bases outside the gene matches. The CDR3 length is 14 residues. Germline CDR1 and CDR2: SEHNR and FQNEAQ (reference sequence). CDR3 loop: CASSPRTGAYGYTF. The CDR3 bases are TGTGCCAGCAGCCCGAGGACAGGAGCCTATGGCTACACCTTC.

The genes are TRBV6-1 and TRBJ1-5; 7 nucleotides agree with TRBD1. J gave up 4 bases and V 2 bases, and 5 bases lay outside the gene matches. The CDR3 contains 15 residues. Germline CDR1 reads MNHNS; CDR2 reads SASEGT. The CDR3 region has the DNA TGTGCCAGCAGTGAACGGGGACAGCCAAATCAGCCCCAGCATTTT. Its protein product is CASSERGQPNQPQHF.

This sequence joins TRBV7-3 and TRBJ1-2; 9 nucleotides line up with TRBD1. CDR1 is SGHTA and CDR2 is FQGTGA in the germline V gene. The ends lost 4 bases at V and 6 bases at J; junction bases unmatched: 3. The CDR3 extends over 13 amino acids. For the CDR3, the DNA is TGTGCCAGCAGCTACGGGGACAGGGATGGCTACACCTTC. The encoded protein is CASSYGDRDGYTF.

The sample holds one count of this clone. The chain carries TRBV7-8 and TRBJ2-2, with TRBD2 as a possible D gene (6 bases). The CDR3 contains 13 residues. The germline V gene encodes CDR1 SGHVS and CDR2 FQNEAQ. The V end lost 9 bases, the J end lost 1 base, and 9 bases lay between the germline ends. The DNA for the CDR3 is TGTGCCAGGGGAGGCGAGAACACCGGGGAGCTGTTTTTT. It yields the protein CARGGENTGELFF.

The CDR3 is CASKPRQVGNTEAFF. DNA for the CDR3: TGTGCCAGTAAACCGAGACAGGTGGGGAACACTGAAGCTTTCTTT. The V and J genes are TRBV19 and TRBJ1-1; possible D gene TRBD1, 6 bases. The CDR3 runs 15 residues. CDR1 and CDR2 (germline): LNHDA, SQIVND (reference sequence). Trimming stripped 7 bases from V and 1 base from J, with 16 bases between.

This clone was detected many times. The chain uses TRBV19 and TRBJ2-6, with D tentatively TRBD1 (6 bases). There are 18 residues in the CDR3. Per the germline V gene, CDR1 is LNHDA and CDR2 is SQIVND (reference sequence). V gave up 6 bases and J gave up 4 bases, with 22 bases separating them. The CDR3 loop reads CASSAIDRSTTGANVLTF. In nucleotides, the CDR3 is TGTGCCAGTAGCGCGATCGACAGGTCCACTACCGGGGCCAACGTCCTGACTTTC.

This clone was found once. The J gene is TRBJ2-3, the V gene TRBV7-3; 10 bases agree with TRBD2. With V trimmed by 2 bases and J by 0 bases, 2 bases remained unmatched. Germline V gene data show CDR1 as SGHTA and CDR2 as FQGTGA. The CDR3 runs to 16 residues. CDR3 sequence (DNA): TGTGCCAGCAGCTTAGGACTAGCGGCTAGCACAGATACGCAGTATTTT. This sequence encodes CASSLGLAASTDTQYF.

V is TRBV29-1 and J is TRBJ2-7; D unresolved. CDR1 is SQVTM and CDR2 is ANQGSEA in the germline V gene. This CDR3 has 13 residues. V lost 6 bases and J lost 7, with 19 bases in between. The CDR3 sequence: CSVPVIVTWEQYF. The CDR3 DNA is TGCAGCGTCCCTGTAATAGTGACTTGGGAGCAGTACTTC.

The chain couples TRBV27 to TRBJ2-3; 8 nucleotides agree with TRBD2. The germline CDR1 and CDR2 sequences are MNHEY and SMNVEV (reference sequence). Trimming cost V 5 bases and J 3 bases; bases outside gene matches: 10. The length of the CDR3 is 16 residues. This CDR3 is CASSPLLASGTDTQYF. CDR3 DNA: TGTGCCAGCAGTCCCCTTCTGGCTAGCGGGACAGATACGCAGTATTTT.

This chain links TRBV27 with TRBJ2-7; 10 bases line up with TRBD1. CDR3 length: 13 residues. Germline lookup yields CDR1 MNHEY and CDR2 SMNVEV (reference sequence). J lost 7 bases, V lost 0 bases, and 0 bases had no gene match. CDR3: CASSLSDRGEQYF. The CDR3 DNA follows: TGTGCCAGCAGTTTATCGGACAGGGGGGAGCAGTACTTC.

Only one count was recorded for this clone. J is TRBJ1-5 and V is TRBV27; D is possibly TRBD1 (6 bases). The CDR3 is made up of 14 amino acids. The germline V and J ends were trimmed by 4 bases and 4 bases, with 11 bases remaining between them. The germline V gene has CDR1 MNHEY and CDR2 SMNVEV (reference sequence). The CDR3 loop reads CASSWGGQNQPQHF. The CDR3 DNA follows: TGTGCCAGCAGTTGGGGGGGGCAGAATCAGCCCCAGCATTTT.

The rearrangement links TRBV27 to TRBJ2-7; maybe TRBD1 (7 bases). V lost 6 bases and J 2 bases, leaving 17 bases between the germline ends. This CDR3 is 15 amino acids long. Germline CDR1 reads MNHEY; CDR2 reads SMNVEV (reference sequence). CDR3 sequence (DNA): TGTGCCAGCAGCACCTCAGGAGGGGGCGCCTACGAGCAGTACTTC. This codes for CASSTSGGGAYEQYF.

V gene TRBV6-5 combines with J gene TRBJ2-7; 8 positions agree with TRBD2. Unmatched junction bases numbered 5, after V lost 5 bases and J lost 2 bases. Germline V gene lookup returns CDR1 MNHEY and CDR2 SVGAGI. CDR3 size: 14 residues. For the CDR3, the DNA is TGTGCCAGCAGTCAGCGGGAGATGGCCTACGAGCAGTACTTC. This translates into CASSQREMAYEQYF.

The rearrangement links TRBV27 to TRBJ2-7; D might be TRBD1 (6 bases). Germline V gene lookup returns CDR1 MNHEY and CDR2 SMNVEV (reference sequence). The ends were cut back, 6 bases at V and 3 bases at J, with 12 bases in the middle. The CDR3 sequence is 13 residues long. CDR3 in amino acids: CASRGTTIYEQYF. Written as DNA, the CDR3 is TGTGCCAGCAGGGGGACAACAATCTACGAGCAGTACTTC.

The chain is built from TRBV7-6 and TRBJ2-5, with TRBD2 identical over 8 bases. With 5 bases clipped from V and 3 bases from J, the junction kept 8 bases outside the gene matches. Germline V CDR1 and CDR2: SGHVS, FNYEAQ. The CDR3 extends over 15 amino acids. CDR3 residues: CASSALGTREETQYF. The CDR3 bases are TGTGCCAGCAGCGCTCTGGGGACTAGGGAAGAGACCCAGTACTTC. Filled out from reference TRBV7-6 and TRBJ2-5, the complete variable domain reads GAGVSQSPRYKVTKRGQDVALRCDPISGHVSLYWYRQALGQGPEFLTYFNYEAQQDKSGLPNDRFSAERPEGSISTLTIQRTEQRDSAMYRCASSALGTREETQYFGPGTRLLVL.

The chain combines TRBV4-1 with TRBJ2-1, with TRBD2 identical over 11 bases. Trimming at V came to 5 bases and at J to 3 bases, leaving 3 bases not matched to a gene. Germline V gene sequence: CDR1 MGHRA, CDR2 YSYEKL. The CDR3 has 15 amino acids. The CDR3: CASSSTSGVYNEQFF. CDR3 nucleotides: TGCGCCAGCAGCTCGACTAGCGGGGTCTACAATGAGCAGTTCTTC.

This clone came up once. J is TRBJ2-1 and V is TRBV4-3; 10 bases fit TRBD2. J gave up 8 bases and V 0 bases, and 10 bases lay outside the gene matches. The CDR3 runs to 17 residues. Germline loops: CDR1 LGHNA, CDR2 YSLEER. The CDR3 DNA sequence: TGCGCCAGCAGCCAAGATCTTGCTAGCGGGAGTATATATGAGCAGTTCTTC. Its translation is CASSQDLASGSIYEQFF.

This rearrangement joins TRBV19 to TRBJ2-3; TRBD2 agrees at 13 bases. This CDR3 spans 15 amino acids. Germline CDR1 reads LNHDA; CDR2 reads SQIVND (reference sequence). The V segment lost 7 bases and the J segment 4 bases; nucleotides outside the gene matches: 5. CDR3 DNA sequence: TGTGCCAGTACCCAGGGACTAGCGGGATCAGATACGCAGTATTTT. The encoded protein is CASTQGLAGSDTQYF.

This clone was counted only a few times. V usage is TRBV5-1 and J usage is TRBJ2-5, with 14 bases matching TRBD2. The end of the DNA fits TRBJ2-7 better, so the J call may be wrong. Germline CDR1 reads SGHRS; CDR2 reads YFSETQ. The CDR3 extends over 20 amino acids. CDR3 in DNA: TGCGCCAGCAGCTCGACTTTCCGGGGGACTAGCGGGAGCGCCTCCTACGAGCAGTACTTC. Translated, it gives CASSSTFRGTSGSASYEQYF.

The chain is built from TRBV25-1 and TRBJ2-4, with 7 nucleotides matching TRBD2. The V segment lost 2 bases and the J segment 3 bases; nucleotides outside the gene matches: 1. The CDR3 is made up of 14 amino acids. Per the germline V gene, CDR1 is MGHDK and CDR2 is SYGVNS. In nucleotides, the CDR3 is TGTGCCAGCAGTGAAGCGGGAGTCAAAAACATTCAGTACTTC. Encoded protein: CASSEAGVKNIQYF.

The chain uses TRBV19 and TRBJ1-1; 8 bases agree with TRBD1. CDR1 and CDR2 from the germline V gene are LNHDA and SQIVND (reference sequence). The ends lost 6 bases at V and 6 bases at J; junction bases unmatched: 15. This CDR3 region has 16 residues. In DNA form, the CDR3 reads TGTGCCAGTAGCAACCCCCCGGGCAGGGGGCCTTCTGAAGCTTTCTTT. It encodes CASSNPPGRGPSEAFF.

The chain has TRBV29-1 and TRBJ2-1, with 9 bases fitting TRBD2. With V trimmed by 7 bases and J by 6 bases, 7 bases remained unmatched. The CDR3 sequence is 13 residues long. Germline CDR1 reads SQVTM; CDR2 reads ANQGSEA. CDR3 sequence: CSGGRASPNEQFF. Here the CDR3 DNA reads TGCAGCGGCGGGAGGGCCTCACCCAATGAGCAGTTCTTC.

J is TRBJ2-7 and V is TRBV4-3, with TRBD1 identical over 8 bases. V shed 1 base, J shed 0 bases, and the junction held 2 bases outside the gene matches. The CDR3 runs to 15 residues. The germline gives CDR1 LGHNA, CDR2 YSLEER. CDR3 DNA sequence: TGCGCCAGCAGCCAAGGACAGGGGCACTCCTACGAGCAGTACTTC. It specifies CASSQGQGHSYEQYF.

The J gene is TRBJ2-7, the V gene TRBV5-1; no reliable D call. Trimming stripped 4 bases from V and 12 bases from J, with 14 bases between. The CDR3 consists of 11 residues. In germline, CDR1 is SGHRS, CDR2 YFSETQ. The CDR3 loop reads CASSDHQVRYF. Here the CDR3 DNA reads TGCGCCAGCAGCGACCACCAGGTGAGGTACTTC.

This rearrangement joins TRBV5-4 to TRBJ1-1; D is undetermined. The V end lost 0 bases, the J end lost 5 bases, and 8 bases lay between the germline ends. The CDR3 is made up of 13 amino acids. The germline V gene has CDR1 SGHNT and CDR2 YYREEE (reference sequence). CDR3 loop: CASSLEYGTEAFF. CDR3 coding DNA: TGTGCCAGCAGCTTGGAATACGGGACTGAAGCTTTCTTT.

This chain joins TRBV7-2 and TRBJ2-1, with TRBD2 identical over 9 bases. This CDR3 region has 15 residues. The V gene end was trimmed by 5 bases and the J gene end by 6 bases; junction bases not matched to a gene: 8. In germline, CDR1 is SGHTA, CDR2 FQGNSA. The DNA for the CDR3 is TGTGCCAGCAGCCTCGTTAGCGGGAGCTTCAATGAGCAGTTCTTC. It codes for CASSLVSGSFNEQFF.

This sequence joins TRBV4-1 and TRBJ1-2, with D uncertain. The CDR3 runs to 18 residues. Germline V gives CDR1 MGHRA, CDR2 YSYEKL. Between the trimmed V and J ends, which lost 0 bases and 2 bases, there was a span of 19 bases. The CDR3 nucleotides read TGCGCCAGCAGCCAAGAATTGTCCAAAACAGCATTAAACTATGGCTACACCTTC. Amino acid sequence: CASSQELSKTALNYGYTF.

The chain links TRBV15 to TRBJ2-7, with D perhaps matching TRBD1 (5 bases). V was cut by 0 bases and J by 5 bases, with 11 bases left in between. CDR1 is LNHNV and CDR2 is YYDKDF in the germline V gene (reference sequence). The CDR3 sequence is 14 residues long. CDR3 residues: CATSRDRAHNEQYF. The CDR3 DNA sequence: TGTGCCACCAGCAGAGACAGGGCCCACAACGAGCAGTACTTC.

The rearrangement uses TRBV12-5 and TRBJ2-7; TRBD2 matches 10 bases. The CDR3 runs 16 residues. V gave up 10 bases and J gave up 2 bases; unmatched junction bases: 14. Germline CDR1 reads LGHNT; CDR2 reads FRNRAP. CDR3 DNA sequence: TGTGCTAAGCACATAATTCGGACTAGCGGACCCTACGAGCAGTACTTC. Its protein is CAKHIIRTSGPYEQYF.

This clone was seen only a few times. V is TRBV29-1 and J is TRBJ1-1; possible D gene TRBD1, 5 bases. There are 13 residues in the CDR3. V gave up 5 bases and J gave up 5 bases, with 15 bases separating them. Per germline, CDR1 SQVTM and CDR2 ANQGSEA. The CDR3 reads CSVRGQGRTEAFF. For the CDR3, the DNA is TGCAGCGTTCGTGGGCAGGGAAGAACTGAAGCTTTCTTT.